One and the same sample provided the 19 T cell receptor beta chains below, sequenced in a study of cytomegalovirus exposure and HLA in healthy donors. Use of 60 Vbeta and 13 Jbeta primers characterized the PCR. Some clones are missing from TCRdb's copy, which holds only in-frame ones; the method was immunoSEQ multiplex PCR. The table records 150,000 to 200,000 clones, around 84% of them present only once. Sequences were obtained from PBMCs. The receptors shown here come from a man aged 18 to 29 in good health and CMV-seropositive.

The CDR3 protein is CAISELDPGMQYF. The DNA of the CDR3 is TGTGCCATCAGTGAACTAGATCCGGGAATGCAGTATTTT. This chain connects TRBV10-3 to TRBJ2-3, with D tentatively TRBD2 (5 bases). The ends were cut back, 3 bases at V and 11 bases at J, with 15 bases in the middle. CDR3 length: 13 residues. The germline V gene encodes CDR1 ENHRY and CDR2 SYGVKD.

The CDR3 sequence: CASSLGHKNTDTQYF. In nucleotides, the CDR3 is TGTGCCAGCAGCTTGGGACATAAGAACACAGATACGCAGTATTTT. The chain links TRBV9 to TRBJ2-3, with D possibly being TRBD1 (6 bases). CDR1 SGDLS and CDR2 YYNGEE come from the germline V gene. This CDR3 has 15 residues. The V and J ends lost 4 bases and 2 bases respectively, with 14 bases between them.

This sequence joins TRBV14 and TRBJ1-2; 9 nucleotides match TRBD1. Germline V lookup: CDR1 SGHDN, CDR2 FVKESK. This CDR3 comprises 13 residues. The junction had 4 bases not matched to a gene; V was cut back by 4 bases and J by 7 bases. This CDR3 is CASSPTGGLGYTF. DNA of the CDR3: TGTGCCAGCAGCCCGACAGGGGGTCTTGGCTACACCTTC.

The V and J genes are TRBV27 and TRBJ1-1; TRBD1 matches at 8 bases. Unmatched junction bases numbered 3, after V lost 6 bases and J lost 0 bases. This CDR3 comprises 14 residues. Germline CDR1 and CDR2: MNHEY and SMNVEV (reference sequence). The chain's CDR3 is CASRFRGLNTEAFF. The CDR3 DNA sequence: TGTGCCAGCAGGTTCAGGGGGCTGAACACTGAAGCTTTCTTT.

This chain uses TRBV5-6 with TRBJ2-7; 8 nucleotides match TRBD1. Germline V gives CDR1 SGHDT, CDR2 YYEEEE. CDR3 size: 16 residues. Trimming took 3 bases from V and 0 from J; bases not matched to a gene: 8. The chain's CDR3 is CASSYVQTGVSYEQYF. For the CDR3, the DNA is TGTGCCAGCAGCTATGTGCAGACAGGGGTCTCCTACGAGCAGTACTTC.

The V and J genes are TRBV14 and TRBJ1-2; TRBD1 agrees at 7 bases. V shed 0 bases and J 7 bases; nucleotides not matched to a gene: 8. This CDR3 has 15 residues. In germline, CDR1 is SGHDN, CDR2 FVKESK. In DNA form, the CDR3 reads TGTGCCAGCAGCCAAGATAGGATACAGGGGATTGGCTACACCTTC. It yields the protein CASSQDRIQGIGYTF.

A single count supports this clone. J is TRBJ1-5 and V is TRBV28; a possible D gene is TRBD1 (6 bases). Germline V lookup: CDR1 MDHEN, CDR2 SYDVKM. CDR3 size: 15 residues. V was trimmed by 5 bases and J by 4 bases, leaving 15 bases between them. The CDR3 region has the DNA TGTGCCAGCAGTCTGGAGGACAGAGTGAATCAGCCCCAGCATTTT. It specifies CASSLEDRVNQPQHF.

This chain connects TRBV2 to TRBJ2-5, with TRBD2 matching 14 bases. Trimming took 1 base from V and 2 from J; bases not matched to a gene: 0. The CDR3 has 16 residues. Per the germline V gene, CDR1 is SNHLY and CDR2 is FYNNEI. CDR3 nucleotides: TGTGCCAGCAGTGAAGGACTAGCGGGGGGGCAAGAGACCCAGTACTTC. This encodes CASSEGLAGGQETQYF.

V is TRBV4-3 and J is TRBJ2-5, with a weak D call TRBD1 (5 bases). The DNA end is more similar to TRBJ2-7, so the J call may be wrong. This CDR3 region has 18 residues. The V gene's germline CDR1 is LGHNA and CDR2 YSLEER. This CDR3 reads CASSRDLGRTSSSYEQYF. The CDR3 bases are TGCGCCAGCAGCCGAGACCTGGGGCGAACTTCCAGCTCCTACGAGCAGTACTTC.

This sequence joins TRBV9 and TRBJ1-2, with TRBD1 matching over 7 bases. Germline V lookup: CDR1 SGDLS, CDR2 YYNGEE. Losses at the gene ends were 0 bases for V and 3 bases for J; bases not matched to a gene: 2. This CDR3 comprises 14 residues. CDR3 amino acids: CASSVATGDYGYTF. For the CDR3, the DNA is TGTGCCAGCAGCGTAGCAACAGGGGACTATGGCTACACCTTC.

This rearrangement joins TRBV27 to TRBJ1-1; tentative D call: TRBD1 (5 bases). The germline V and J ends were trimmed by 0 bases and 9 bases, with 11 bases remaining between them. Germline V CDR1 and CDR2: MNHEY, SMNVEV (reference sequence). The CDR3 loop spans 13 amino acids. The CDR3 loop reads CASSLSGQGKAFF. In DNA form, the CDR3 reads TGTGCCAGCAGTTTATCCGGCCAGGGTAAAGCTTTCTTT.

The table lists this clone with a few counts. The chain joins TRBV9 to TRBJ2-2; 10 nucleotides align to TRBD1. The CDR3 is 16 residues long. Germline-derived CDR1 and CDR2 are SGDLS and YYNGEE. The trim removed 3 bases at V and 6 bases at J, leaving 8 bases unmatched. The CDR3 DNA follows: TGTGCCAGCAGCGGCTTCCGGGACAGGGGTGCCGGGGAGCTGTTTTTT. Its protein product is CASSGFRDRGAGELFF.

This clone came up once. The rearrangement joins TRBV2 to TRBJ2-5, with 7 positions matching TRBD1. The CDR3 loop spans 13 amino acids. Looked up from germline, CDR1 is SNHLY and CDR2 is FYNNEI. Losses at the gene ends were 7 bases for V and 5 bases for J; bases not matched to a gene: 7. DNA for the CDR3: TGTGCCAGCACCCTTGACAGGGTGGAGACCCAGTACTTC. Amino acid sequence: CASTLDRVETQYF.

The CDR3 region is CASSQPGTGGREKLFF. CDR3 nucleotide sequence: TGCGCCAGCAGCCAACCTGGGACAGGGGGCAGGGAAAAACTGTTTTTT. The rearrangement joins TRBV4-1 to TRBJ1-4; TRBD1 aligns across 12 bases. The CDR3 is made up of 16 amino acids. Germline CDR1 reads MGHRA; CDR2 reads YSYEKL. V was clipped by 2 bases and J by 8 bases; unmatched bases: 6.

The V and J genes are TRBV19 and TRBJ2-3, with D perhaps TRBD2 (5 bases). Per the germline V gene, CDR1 is LNHDA and CDR2 is SQIVND (reference sequence). With 1 base removed from V and 0 bases from J, the gap between germline ends came to 14 bases. This CDR3 is built from 17 residues. The CDR3 coding sequence is TGTGCCAGTAGTATAGGCTTTGGGAGCGTTAGCACAGATACGCAGTATTTT. This encodes CASSIGFGSVSTDTQYF.

The chain uses TRBV7-6 and TRBJ2-7; 8 bases fit TRBD1. The CDR3 has 15 residues. Germline V gives CDR1 SGHVS, CDR2 FNYEAQ. V trimming: 4 bases; J trimming: 3 bases; junction bases outside the gene matches: 8. The CDR3 reads CASSSTGGQVYEQYF. The CDR3, as DNA: TGTGCCAGCAGCTCCACCGGGGGACAGGTCTACGAGCAGTACTTC.

The CDR3 nucleotides read TGCGCCAGCAGCTCGACGAACGCCGAGGGAGGCTACACCTTC. Its protein product is CASSSTNAEGGYTF. J is TRBJ1-2 and V is TRBV5-1; D is uncertain. V was shortened by 3 bases and J by 8 bases, with 17 bases between the two germline ends. The CDR3 covers 14 residues. CDR1 and CDR2 from the germline V gene are SGHRS and YFSETQ. The variable domain in full, with the rest retrieved from reference TRBV5-1 and TRBJ1-2, is KAGVTQTPRYLIKTRGQQVTLSCSPISGHRSVSWYQQTPGQGLQFLFEYFSETQRNKGNFPGRFSGRQFSNSRSEMNVSTLELGDSALYLCASSSTNAEGGYTFGSGTRLTVV.

A few counts support this clone. The chain couples TRBV29-1 to TRBJ1-2; D is unresolved. The V end was cut by 0 bases, the J end by 8 bases, with 16 bases between. The CDR3 sequence is 14 residues long. Germline CDR1 reads SQVTM; CDR2 reads ANQGSEA. CDR3 nucleotides: TGCAGCGTTGAAGATCGTGCCGGTTTGGAGGGCTACACCTTC. This codes for CSVEDRAGLEGYTF.

The V gene is TRBV29-1, the J gene TRBJ2-7, with 8 positions matching TRBD1. V was pared by 3 bases and J by 7 bases, with 5 bases of the junction left unmatched. The CDR3 runs 12 residues. Germline assignment: CDR1 SQVTM and CDR2 ANQGSEA. This CDR3 is CSVDQGAGEQYF. The CDR3 DNA is TGCAGCGTTGACCAGGGGGCGGGGGAGCAGTACTTC.